The 29 T cell receptor beta chains in this list originate from one sample, sequenced in a study of T-cell reconstitution after alpha-beta-depleted transplantation in children. Using unique molecular identifiers, the investigators prepared the TCRbeta library. TCRdb reanalysed the PCR reads using MiXCR and keeps one entry per CDR3 protein. The repertoire holds around 530,000 distinct CDR3 sequences, with 30% to 35% as singletons. The sequencing used PBMCs from the stem cell graft donor, collected from the stem cell graft. The receptors derive from a human donor who donated a stem cell graft to a child with aplastic anemia.

V gene TRBV29-1 combines with J gene TRBJ2-1; weak D call: TRBD2 (6 bases). Germline CDR1 and CDR2: SQVTM and ANQGSEA. The CDR3 extends over 15 amino acids. Trimming left V 5 bases short and J 5 bases short, with 19 bases between. This chain's CDR3 is CSVKGRTSRNNEQFF. CDR3 sequence (DNA): TGCAGCGTTAAGGGCCGAACTAGCCGCAACAATGAGCAGTTCTTC.

This clonotype came up a few times. The CDR3 nucleotides are TGTGCCAGCACCGAGTCCGGGGGCTATGGCTACACCTTC. Protein product: CASTESGGYGYTF. The rearrangement joins TRBV6-1 to TRBJ1-2, with a possible D match to TRBD1 (5 bases). Trimming took off 7 bases at V and 4 bases at J, with 13 bases between the two ends. Per germline, CDR1 MNHNS and CDR2 SASEGT. This CDR3 has 13 residues.

There are a few counts of this clonotype. CDR3 in DNA: TGTGCCAGCAGCTACTACAGGGGCAACTACGAGCAGTACGTC. This encodes CASSYYRGNYEQYV. The chain combines TRBV5-6 with TRBJ2-7; 7 nucleotides match TRBD1. From germline, CDR1 is SGHDT and CDR2 YYEEEE. The CDR3 covers 14 residues. Unmatched junction bases numbered 6, after V lost 3 bases and J lost 3 bases.

The gene calls are TRBV12-3 or TRBV12-4 and TRBJ2-5, with 9 bases lining up with TRBD2. The CDR3 has 14 residues. Unmatched junction bases numbered 8, after V lost 3 bases and J lost 9 bases. The CDR3 loop reads CASSFGTSTSSQYF. The DNA of the CDR3 is TGTGCCAGCAGTTTCGGGACTAGCACCTCGTCCCAGTACTTC.

This clonotype appeared a few times. The rearrangement links TRBV4-2 to TRBJ2-7, with no clear D. CDR1 and CDR2 from the germline V gene are LGHNA and YNFKEQ. CDR3 length equals 14 residues. Trimming removed 3 bases at V and 9 bases at J, with 18 bases between. The CDR3 sequence: CASSQDPTRPGQYF. The DNA of the CDR3 is TGTGCCAGCAGCCAGGATCCGACTCGTCCGGGGCAGTACTTC.

This chain connects TRBV20-1 to TRBJ1-1, with D tentatively TRBD1 (5 bases). The V end was cut by 5 bases, the J end by 6 bases, with 22 bases between. Germline loops: CDR1 DFQATT, CDR2 SNEGSKA (reference sequence). CDR3 length: 15 residues. The CDR3 sequence: CSADLRGRAGAEAFF. The DNA of the CDR3 is TGCAGTGCTGACCTCCGGGGACGGGCTGGGGCTGAAGCTTTCTTT.

Only a few counts were recorded for this clonotype. The rearrangement uses TRBV12-3 or TRBV12-4 and TRBJ2-5; tentatively, D is TRBD1 (8 bases). The V gene lost 4 bases and the J gene lost 4 bases, with 16 bases spanning the gap. The CDR3 runs 15 residues. CDR3 bases: TGTGCCAGCAGTTCAGTGACAGGGGAGGGAGAGACCCAGTACTTC. As protein: CASSSVTGEGETQYF.

The chain uses TRBV6-2 or TRBV6-3 and TRBJ2-3, with D perhaps matching TRBD2 (6 bases). This CDR3 has 14 amino acids. Germline V gives CDR1 MNHEY, CDR2 SVGEGT. V lost 10 bases to trimming and J lost 0 bases, with 14 bases between them. The CDR3 DNA follows: TGTGCCACCTTGTCCGGGACTAGCACAGATACGCAGTATTTT. Protein sequence: CATLSGTSTDTQYF.

This clonotype was observed a few times. CDR3 loop: CASSFGQGRYGYTF. CDR3 DNA: TGTGCCAGCAGTTTCGGGCAGGGGAGGTATGGCTACACCTTC. The V gene is TRBV27, the J gene TRBJ1-2, with D possibly TRBD1 on 6 matching bases. This CDR3 is built from 14 residues. Trimming removed 3 bases from V and 5 bases from J, with 13 bases in between. Germline CDR1 and CDR2: MNHEY and SMNVEV (reference sequence).

This chain joins TRBV28 and TRBJ2-7; D is possibly TRBD2 (6 bases). Trimming pared 6 bases from V and 2 bases from J, leaving 14 bases between. The germline V gene has CDR1 MDHEN and CDR2 SYDVKM. CDR3 length: 14 residues. CDR3 protein: CASRTGTSAYEQYF. The CDR3 region has the DNA TGTGCCAGCAGAACCGGGACTTCGGCCTACGAGCAGTACTTC.

About this clonotype itself: Because the CDR3 is missing its conserved closing phenylalanine or tryptophan, this is likely a read error. V gene TRBV20-1 combines with J gene TRBJ2-5; 8 nucleotides match TRBD2. The germline V gene encodes CDR1 DFQATT and CDR2 SNEGSKA (reference sequence). V lost 1 base to trimming and J lost 5 bases; unmatched junction nucleotides: 9. The CDR3 runs 15 residues. This CDR3 reads CSARVGSGMGETQYL. CDR3 bases: TGCAGTGCTAGAGTTGGTAGCGGGATGGGGGAGACCCAGTACTTG.

This clonotype was seen a handful of times. The V and J genes are TRBV29-1 and TRBJ2-2; D may be TRBD1 (5 bases). The V end was cut by 4 bases, the J end by 6 bases, with 6 bases between. The CDR3 spans 11 residues. Germline V gene lookup returns CDR1 SQVTM and CDR2 ANQGSEA. The CDR3 region has the DNA TGCAGCGTTGCCAGGGCCGGGGAGCTGTTTTTT. The encoded protein is CSVARAGELFF.

This clonotype was seen only once. The chain couples TRBV9 to TRBJ2-3; 7 nucleotides align to TRBD2. Germline-derived CDR1 and CDR2 are SGDLS and YYNGEE. The CDR3 has 15 amino acids. Trimming at V came to 4 bases and at J to 6 bases, leaving 11 bases not matched to a gene. The CDR3 reads CASSLGTIGRDTQYF. In DNA form, the CDR3 reads TGTGCCAGCAGCCTCGGGACCATCGGGAGGGATACGCAGTATTTT.

The chain links TRBV27 to TRBJ1-1; 7 bases are a match to TRBD1. The germline gives CDR1 MNHEY, CDR2 SMNVEV (reference sequence). With V trimmed by 6 bases and J by 3 bases, 7 bases remained unmatched. This CDR3 spans 14 amino acids. Here the CDR3 reads CASRPYRGDTEAFF. DNA of the CDR3: TGTGCCAGCAGGCCCTACAGGGGAGACACTGAAGCTTTCTTT.

This clonotype turned up a few times. The chain uses TRBV15 and TRBJ1-2; a weak D match, TRBD1 (5 bases). Germline CDR1 reads LNHNV; CDR2 reads YYDKDF (reference sequence). Deletions cut 1 base from V and 8 bases from J, with 17 bases between. The CDR3 is 15 amino acids. This chain's CDR3 is CATSRAGRVVLGYTF. The CDR3 DNA follows: TGTGCCACCAGCAGAGCTGGCAGGGTAGTATTGGGCTACACCTTC.

The V and J genes are TRBV30 and TRBJ2-7; D is possibly TRBD1 (7 bases). Germline loops: CDR1 GTSNPN, CDR2 SVGIG (reference sequence). The CDR3 sequence is 13 residues long. V gave up 5 bases and J gave up 4 bases, with 15 bases separating them. The CDR3 reads CAWGQGGIYEQYF. The CDR3 DNA reads TGTGCCTGGGGCCAGGGGGGTATATACGAGCAGTACTTC.

This clonotype was detected once. V and J are TRBV10-3 and TRBJ1-4; D is ambiguous. V lost 0 bases and J 0 bases, leaving 11 bases between the germline ends. This CDR3 has 17 amino acids. The germline V gene has CDR1 ENHRY and CDR2 SYGVKD. The CDR3 is CAISESMVGATNEKLFF. Written as DNA, the CDR3 is TGTGCCATCAGTGAGTCGATGGTTGGGGCAACTAATGAAAAACTGTTTTTT.

The chain combines TRBV6-2 or TRBV6-3 with TRBJ2-1; D possibly uses TRBD1 or TRBD2 (5 bases each). Between the trimmed V and J ends, which lost 11 bases and 0 bases, there was a span of 14 bases. The CDR3 is made up of 14 amino acids. Germline CDR1 MNHEY, CDR2 SVGEGT. This chain's CDR3 is CASSVGTSYNEQFF. For the CDR3, the DNA is TGTGCCTCCTCCGTCGGGACCTCCTACAATGAGCAGTTCTTC.

This clonotype was detected only a few times. The chain employs TRBV5-6 and TRBJ1-1; D might be TRBD1 (5 bases). Trimming stripped 4 bases from V and 5 bases from J, with 21 bases between. Per germline, CDR1 SGHDT and CDR2 YYEEEE. This CDR3 contains 16 residues. The DNA of the CDR3 is TGTGCCAGCAGCCTAAGAACAGGCCCGAAAACGACTGAAGCTTTCTTT. Residues: CASSLRTGPKTTEAFF. Supplemented by reference TRBV5-6 and TRBJ1-1, the full variable domain reads DAGVTQSPTHLIKTRGQQVTLRCSPKSGHDTVSWYQQALGQGPQFIFQYYEEEERQRGNFPDRFSGHQFPNYSSELNVNALLLGDSALYLCASSLRTGPKTTEAFFGQGTRLTVV.

V gene TRBV20-1 combines with J gene TRBJ1-2; D is ambiguous. The CDR3 covers 15 residues. Trimming took 3 bases from V and 2 from J, leaving 16 bases between them. Per germline, CDR1 DFQATT and CDR2 SNEGSKA (reference sequence). As DNA, the CDR3 is TGCAGTGCTAGCGTCTCTTCAGGTGTAAACTATGGCTACACCTTC. Its protein is CSASVSSGVNYGYTF.

As for this clonotype: At one of its ends the junction is not consistent with the germline gene, which may arise from a read error. The V and J genes are TRBV5-1 and TRBJ2-7, with D possibly matching TRBD2 (6 bases). The CDR3 is made up of 15 amino acids. Germline V CDR1 and CDR2: SGHRS, YFSETQ. CDR3 protein: CANSLGRGYVYEQYF. As DNA, the CDR3 is TGCGCCAACAGCTTGGGCCGGGGGTACGTTTACGAGCAGTACTTC.

The chain recombines TRBV2 with TRBJ1-1; tentative D call: TRBD1 (6 bases). The CDR3 has 14 amino acids. Between the trimmed V and J ends, which lost 5 bases and 4 bases, there was a span of 14 bases. CDR1 and CDR2 (germline): SNHLY, FYNNEI. The CDR3 nucleotides read TGTGCCAGCAGTCTCGGGACACTCGGCACTGAAGCTTTCTTT. Amino acid sequence: CASSLGTLGTEAFF.

The rearrangement links TRBV6-4 to TRBJ2-2; a weak D match, TRBD2 (6 bases). The CDR3 contains 14 residues. V was shortened by 6 bases and J by 1 base, with 9 bases between the two germline ends. Per germline, CDR1 MRHNA and CDR2 SNTAGT. The DNA of the CDR3 is TGTGCCAGCAGGAGGGGAGGGAACACCGGGGAGCTGTTTTTT. It specifies CASRRGGNTGELFF.

The genes are TRBV19 and TRBJ2-7; unclear D gene. The CDR3 sequence is 13 residues long. With 1 base removed from V and 4 bases from J, the gap between germline ends came to 8 bases. Germline V gene data show CDR1 as LNHDA and CDR2 as SQIVND (reference sequence). The CDR3 region is CASSIVQVYEQYV. Here the CDR3 DNA reads TGTGCCAGTAGTATAGTGCAGGTGTACGAGCAGTACGTC.

This clonotype has a handful of counts. This sequence joins TRBV29-1 and TRBJ2-7; D tentatively reads TRBD1 or TRBD2 (5 bases each). Germline loops: CDR1 SQVTM, CDR2 ANQGSEA. V shed 6 bases and J shed 4 bases, with 19 bases lying between them. CDR3 length: 14 amino acids. CDR3 residues: CSVVVGPAGYEQYF. CDR3 DNA sequence: TGCAGCGTCGTAGTGGGACCGGCGGGTTACGAGCAGTACTTC.

This clonotype was seen more than once but under ten times. The rearrangement joins TRBV12-3 or TRBV12-4 to TRBJ2-5; D is possibly TRBD1 or TRBD2 (5 bases each). This CDR3 comprises 14 residues. Between the trimmed V and J ends, which lost 2 bases and 9 bases, there was a span of 16 bases. The CDR3 is CASSLWDEGTAQYF. The DNA of the CDR3 is TGTGCCAGCAGTTTATGGGACGAAGGGACGGCCCAGTACTTC.

This clonotype occurred a few times. The rearrangement links TRBV7-2 to TRBJ2-1; TRBD2 aligns across 8 bases. Germline CDR1 and CDR2: SGHTA and FQGNSA. The CDR3 is made up of 16 amino acids. The V segment lost 5 bases and the J segment 5 bases; nucleotides outside the gene matches: 11. Written as DNA, the CDR3 is TGTGCCAGCAGCCCCCGAGGGGTAGCGGGGAACAATGAGCAGTTCTTC. This codes for CASSPRGVAGNNEQFF.

This clonotype was detected ten times or more. The chain links TRBV20-1 to TRBJ2-7, with a weak D call TRBD2 (5 bases). Trimming took off 3 bases at V and 2 bases at J, with 14 bases between the two ends. CDR1 is DFQATT and CDR2 is SNEGSKA in the germline V gene (reference sequence). The CDR3 is made up of 14 amino acids. The DNA of the CDR3 is TGCAGTGCTAGCAAAGGACGGGAACCCTACGAGCAGTACGTC. Amino acids: CSASKGREPYEQYV.

The chain couples TRBV6-2 or TRBV6-3 to TRBJ1-1; 11 bases fit TRBD1. V lost 6 bases, J lost 11 bases, and 11 bases stayed unmatched. Looked up from germline, CDR1 is MNHEY and CDR2 is SVGEGT. The CDR3 covers 14 residues. The chain's CDR3 is CASSETGQGGDAFF. The CDR3 bases are TGTGCCAGCAGCGAGACGGGACAGGGGGGCGATGCTTTCTTT.